This TCR beta chain was profiled in a study of OX40 agonist ivuxolimab in advanced cancers. Study-wide results and limits: In the 0.1 to 3.0 mg/kg range, CD4+ and CD8+ blood T cells had expanded clonally by week 6. The study found that CD8+ T cells averaged more expanded clones than CD4+.

Samples of blood were obtained at baseline, on cycle 4 day 1, and on cycle 7 day 1. About this clone itself: Its antigen is currently unknown.

Profiling relied on immunoSEQ multiplex PCR, and the TCRdb table lists in-frame clones only, not all of them. In the table there are tens of thousands of clones, about 90% of which are singletons. The CDR3 runs 12 residues. Trimming shortened V by 2 bases and J by 5 bases, and 4 bases separated the two germline ends. The germline gives CDR1 MDHEN, CDR2 SYDVKM. The sequence came from an adult with an advanced solid tumor such as melanoma, head and neck, liver or kidney cancer. V usage is TRBV28 and J usage is TRBJ1-3, with D unclear. Source: CD4+ or CD8+ T cells sorted from blood, taken in a trial of the OX40 agonist ivuxolimab. The CDR3 protein is CASSLRRNTIYF. DNA of the CDR3: TGTGCCAGCAGTTTAAGGAGAAACACCATATATTTT.